The present T cell receptor (beta chain) was sequenced within a study of T cells in Graves' hyperthyroidism and ophthalmopathy. Findings and caveats of the study: Blood samples included most of the expanded thyroid clonotypes exceeding 0.001.

CDR3 length: 16 residues. V shed 6 bases and J shed 2 bases, with 17 bases lying between them. The germline V gene encodes CDR1 MNHNS and CDR2 SASEGT. This clonotype has just a few counts. The antigen remains undetermined. It was RNA transcripts that yielded the amplified TCR beta CDR3 regions. The primer set for the first-round RT-PCR of the TCR CDR3 was HTBI. TCRdb recomputed calls from the multiplex PCR reads with MiXCR, one row per CDR3 protein. The table has about 720,000 distinct CDR3 sequences, 16% seen once. This TCR derives from a man between 18 and 29 years old with Graves' hyperthyroidism. The genes are TRBV6-1 and TRBJ1-5, with D uncertain. Material: blood. The CDR3 is CASSPEVGRGNQPQHF. The CDR3 DNA is TGTGCCAGCAGCCCCGAGGTCGGTCGGGGCAATCAGCCCCAGCATTTT.